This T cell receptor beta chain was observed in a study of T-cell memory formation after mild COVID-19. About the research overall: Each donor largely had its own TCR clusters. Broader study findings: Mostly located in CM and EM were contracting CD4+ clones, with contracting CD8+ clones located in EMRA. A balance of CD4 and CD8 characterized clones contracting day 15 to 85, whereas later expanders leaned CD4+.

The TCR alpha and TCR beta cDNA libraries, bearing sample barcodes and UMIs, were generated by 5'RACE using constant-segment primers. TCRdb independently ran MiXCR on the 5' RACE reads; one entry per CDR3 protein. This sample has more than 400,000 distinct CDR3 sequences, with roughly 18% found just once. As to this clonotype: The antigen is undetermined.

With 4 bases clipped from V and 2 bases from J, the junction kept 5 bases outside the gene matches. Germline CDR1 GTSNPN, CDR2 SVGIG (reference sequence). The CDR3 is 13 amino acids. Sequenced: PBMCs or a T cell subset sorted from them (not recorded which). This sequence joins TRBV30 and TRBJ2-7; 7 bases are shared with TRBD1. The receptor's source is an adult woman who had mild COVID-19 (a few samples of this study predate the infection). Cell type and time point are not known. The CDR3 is CAWTTDRTYEQYF. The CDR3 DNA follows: TGTGCCTGGACCACGGACAGGACCTACGAGCAGTACTTC.